This TCR beta chain is drawn from a study of blood T cell repertoires in COVID-19. Libraries were prepared by immunoSEQ multiplex PCR; TCRdb keeps only in-frame clonotypes and omits some of them. The data contain more than 200,000 clones, 84% of them singletons. The V segment lost 5 bases and the J segment 0 bases; nucleotides outside the gene matches: 2. The germline V gene encodes CDR1 SEHNR and CDR2 FQNEAQ (reference sequence). CDR3 length: 14 residues. This clonotype was obtained from a man in his 60s with acute or convalescent COVID-19. The source material was peripheral blood. The chain combines TRBV7-9 with TRBJ2-5; 8 nucleotides line up with TRBD1. The CDR3 loop is CASSQQGDQETQYF. The CDR3 coding sequence is TGTGCCAGCAGCCAACAGGGGGACCAAGAGACCCAGTACTTC.